Listed below are T cell receptor beta chains from one sample, sequenced in a study of blood T cells in healthy people across ages. TCRdb reprocessed the 5' RACE reads with MiXCR, giving one entry per CDR3 protein. Among 1.8 million or so distinct CDR3 sequences, about 39% were seen once, and the ten largest hold under 25%. The sample taken for sequencing was blood. Receptor source: a human donor in good health. The CDR3 runs from the conserved cysteine through the conserved F or W.

CDR3 protein: CASSPKRARWDEQFF
V gene: TRBV7-2
J gene: TRBJ2-1

CDR3 protein: CASSLEQGGAVGYGYTF
V gene: TRBV7-2
J gene: TRBJ1-2

CDR3 protein: CSVDKTSTDTQYF
V gene: TRBV29-1
J gene: TRBJ2-3

CDR3 protein: CASSKQGGTGVYNEPFF
V gene: TRBV7-2
J gene: TRBJ2-1

CDR3 protein: CSVEGGKTNYGYTF
V gene: TRBV29-1
J gene: TRBJ1-2

CDR3 protein: CASSFLPAAFRSNQPQHF
V gene: TRBV5-1
J gene: TRBJ1-5

CDR3 protein: CASSLSRRGAGNNEQFF
V gene: TRBV5-6
J gene: TRBJ2-1

CDR3 protein: CASSRLLVGAETQYF
V gene: TRBV27
J gene: TRBJ2-5

CDR3 protein: CAIKASPSYEQYF
V gene: TRBV10-3
J gene: TRBJ2-7

CDR3 protein: CAGRLSAAYEQYF
V gene: TRBV25-1
J gene: TRBJ2-7

CDR3 protein: CASSLARGVGNEQFF
V gene: TRBV5-1
J gene: TRBJ2-1

CDR3 protein: CASTLPEFAGELFF
V gene: TRBV7-2
J gene: TRBJ2-2

CDR3 protein: CASSSSGTIYEQYF
V gene: TRBV5-1
J gene: TRBJ2-7

CDR3 protein: CASSFLPSGGAYNEQFF
V gene: TRBV11-2
J gene: TRBJ2-1

CDR3 protein: CSVVWGMNTEAFF
V gene: TRBV29-1
J gene: TRBJ1-1

CDR3 protein: CASSLRRSYGYTF
V gene: TRBV12-3/TRBV12-4
J gene: TRBJ1-2

CDR3 protein: CASSLDRGGANVLTF
V gene: TRBV6-6
J gene: TRBJ2-6

CDR3 protein: CASNRQGFEKLFF
V gene: TRBV12-3/TRBV12-4
J gene: TRBJ1-4

CDR3 protein: CASSPVSYEQYF
V gene: TRBV6-2/TRBV6-3
J gene: TRBJ2-7

CDR3 protein: CASSLLFGAQNYGYTF
V gene: TRBV7-2
J gene: TRBJ1-2

CDR3 protein: CSVDGVGGSGNTIYF
V gene: TRBV29-1
J gene: TRBJ1-3

CDR3 protein: CASSQDKRRNIQYF
V gene: TRBV14
J gene: TRBJ2-4

CDR3 protein: CSARVNSPGEDLETQYF
V gene: TRBV20-1
J gene: TRBJ2-5

CDR3 protein: CAGCRGANEQYF
V gene: TRBV9
J gene: TRBJ2-7

CDR3 protein: CASSLVSGAANTGELFF
V gene: TRBV7-9
J gene: TRBJ2-2

CDR3 protein: CSAREEGETQYF
V gene: TRBV20-1
J gene: TRBJ2-5

CDR3 protein: CSARGPSRPTGTDTQYF
V gene: TRBV20-1
J gene: TRBJ2-3

CDR3 protein: CASSDRPVTGELFF
V gene: TRBV7-2
J gene: TRBJ2-2

CDR3 protein: CSAISPSGEDEQYF
V gene: TRBV20-1
J gene: TRBJ2-7

CDR3 protein: CASSQASGRGYGYTF
V gene: TRBV3-1
J gene: TRBJ1-2

CDR3 protein: CASSFRRAYNSPLHF
V gene: TRBV7-3
J gene: TRBJ1-6

CDR3 protein: CSVGDTWKQYF
V gene: TRBV29-1
J gene: TRBJ2-4

CDR3 protein: CASSAHPGQGRAFF
V gene: TRBV6-1
J gene: TRBJ1-1

CDR3 protein: CASSPFGQSYEQYF
V gene: TRBV12-3/TRBV12-4
J gene: TRBJ2-7

CDR3 protein: CASSHPGTAYGYTF
V gene: TRBV3-1
J gene: TRBJ1-2

CDR3 protein: CASRAGGNNEQYF
V gene: TRBV6-2/TRBV6-3
J gene: TRBJ2-4

CDR3 protein: CASSGTSAGYTF
V gene: TRBV5-1
J gene: TRBJ1-2

CDR3 protein: CASSEGQDYNEQFF
V gene: TRBV5-1
J gene: TRBJ2-1

CDR3 protein: CASSLDWDLSGYTF
V gene: TRBV5-1
J gene: TRBJ1-2

CDR3 protein: CASSFFGDPGDYGYTF
V gene: TRBV12-3/TRBV12-4
J gene: TRBJ1-2

CDR3 protein: CASSEEGGLAVCEQYF
V gene: TRBV2
J gene: .

CDR3 protein: CASSYSAQMEFYGYTF
V gene: TRBV6-5
J gene: TRBJ1-2

CDR3 protein: CSAREYRGPTEAFF
V gene: TRBV20-1
J gene: TRBJ1-1

CDR3 protein: CASSQTNARRGYTF
V gene: TRBV4-3
J gene: TRBJ1-2

CDR3 protein: CAQSSTGVYEQYF
V gene: TRBV30
J gene: TRBJ2-7

CDR3 protein: CASRSIRDSPLHF
V gene: TRBV6-1
J gene: TRBJ1-6

CDR3 protein: CASSPPTYLQPQHF
V gene: TRBV28
J gene: TRBJ1-5

CDR3 protein: CASRRGTATNTEAFF
V gene: TRBV2
J gene: TRBJ1-1

CDR3 protein: CASSLGPGGRETQYF
V gene: TRBV5-5
J gene: .

CDR3 protein: CSAERVRGSSLNEQFF
V gene: TRBV29-1
J gene: TRBJ2-1

CDR3 protein: CASSQGQGDMDYGYTF
V gene: TRBV4-1
J gene: TRBJ1-2

CDR3 protein: CAISAGNNSPLHF
V gene: TRBV10-3
J gene: TRBJ1-6

CDR3 protein: CSVAPDGNYGYTF
V gene: TRBV29-1
J gene: TRBJ1-2

CDR3 protein: CSVAGTGDWGLEAFF
V gene: TRBV29-1
J gene: TRBJ1-1

CDR3 protein: CASSRTAENTEAFF
V gene: TRBV7-9
J gene: TRBJ1-1

CDR3 protein: CASSWTGVNGQFF
V gene: TRBV5-1
J gene: TRBJ2-1

CDR3 protein: CASSLPGTSGPNEQFF
V gene: TRBV5-1
J gene: TRBJ2-1